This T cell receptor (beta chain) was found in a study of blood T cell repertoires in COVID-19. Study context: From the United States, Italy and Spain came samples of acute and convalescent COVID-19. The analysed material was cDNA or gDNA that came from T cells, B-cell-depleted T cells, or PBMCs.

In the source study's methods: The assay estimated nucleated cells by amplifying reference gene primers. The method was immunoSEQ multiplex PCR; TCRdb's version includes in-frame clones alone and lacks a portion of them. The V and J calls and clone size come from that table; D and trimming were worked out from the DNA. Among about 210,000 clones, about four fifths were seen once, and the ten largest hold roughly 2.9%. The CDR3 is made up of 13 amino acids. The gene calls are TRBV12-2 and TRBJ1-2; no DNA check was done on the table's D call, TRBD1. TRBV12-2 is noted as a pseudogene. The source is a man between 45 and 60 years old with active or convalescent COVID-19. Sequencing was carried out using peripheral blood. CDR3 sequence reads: CASRLDRNYGYTF. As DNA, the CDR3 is TGTGCAAGTCGCTTAGACAGAAACTATGGCTACACCTTC.